This T cell receptor (beta chain) was found in a study of post-analysis software for immune sequencing data. Background on the study: Relapsing-remitting, secondary progressive and progressive-relapsing forms of multiple sclerosis all featured among disease courses. Study-wide results and caveats: Controls showed significantly higher normalized Chao1 diversity than did multiple sclerosis patients. Five or six TRBV segments were more frequent in patients than controls; TRBV5-6, TRBV5-1 and TRBV20-1 belonged to this group.

The germline V and J ends were trimmed by 6 bases and 2 bases, with 23 bases remaining between them. The CDR3 sequence is 17 residues long. Germline CDR1 is MDHEN and CDR2 is SYDVKM. The library was made from cDNA and included unique molecular identifiers. TCRdb used MiXCR to reprocess the PCR reads, holding one entry per CDR3 protein. The table includes about 170,000 distinct CDR3 sequences, over 25% detected once. This clonotype was seen a handful of times. Its matching antigen is unknown. The sample taken for sequencing was blood. This receptor was taken from a girl aged 10-17 years with multiple sclerosis. This chain links TRBV28 with TRBJ2-7; D is perhaps TRBD1 or TRBD2 (9 bases each). CDR3 in amino acids: CASRPNRGREGPYEQYF. CDR3 in DNA: TGTGCCAGCAGACCCAACAGGGGGCGGGAGGGGCCCTACGAGCAGTACTTC.